The 14 T cell receptor beta chains reported below all come from one sample, sequenced in a study of cytomegalovirus exposure and HLA in healthy donors. PCR involved 60 Vbeta and 13 Jbeta primers. This table comes from immunoSEQ multiplex PCR, and its TCRdb copy is limited to in-frame clones, with some not included. The profile shows fewer than 150,000 clones, about 78% of them singletons. The sequencing input was PBMCs. These receptors were taken from a middle-aged man in good health and CMV-seropositive.

V gene TRBV5-4 combines with J gene TRBJ2-4; D gene ambiguous. CDR1 SGHNT and CDR2 YYREEE come from the germline V gene (reference sequence). Deletions cut 4 bases from V and 1 base from J, with 9 bases between. CDR3 length: 14 amino acids. The CDR3 spells CASSVGVAKNIQYF. Written as DNA, the CDR3 is TGTGCCAGCAGCGTCGGAGTTGCCAAAAACATTCAGTACTTC.

The V and J genes are TRBV5-1 and TRBJ2-1; tentative D call: TRBD2 (6 bases). This CDR3 contains 15 residues. CDR1 and CDR2 from the germline V gene are SGHRS and YFSETQ. V lost 3 bases and J lost 4, with 14 bases in between. CDR3 sequence (DNA): TGCGCCAGCAGCTCGCGGGACTGGATGTACAATGAGCAGTTCTTC. Its protein is CASSSRDWMYNEQFF.

CDR3 amino acids: CASSGTGGDHNYGYTF. The CDR3 DNA reads TGTGCCAGCAGTGGGACAGGGGGAGACCATAACTATGGCTACACCTTC. The chain has TRBV6-1 and TRBJ1-2, with 10 positions matching TRBD1. This CDR3 is 16 amino acids long. Germline V gene lookup returns CDR1 MNHNS and CDR2 SASEGT. The J segment lost 1 base and the V segment lost 4 bases, leaving 6 bases of the junction unmatched.

The V and J genes are TRBV19 and TRBJ2-1, with 7 positions matching TRBD1. This CDR3 is 19 amino acids long. Trimming cost V 0 bases and J 0 bases; bases outside gene matches: 11. Germline values: CDR1 LNHDA, CDR2 SQIVND (reference sequence). The CDR3 DNA reads as TGTGCCAGTAGTATAGAAGTCCCCGGGACAGCGAGCTCCTACAATGAGCAGTTCTTC. Its protein product is CASSIEVPGTASSYNEQFF.

This chain uses TRBV19 with TRBJ2-5; the D gene is possibly TRBD1 (5 bases). With the DNA end fitting TRBJ2-7 better, the J assignment may be wrong. The CDR3 contains 13 residues. Per germline, CDR1 LNHDA and CDR2 SQIVND (reference sequence). CDR3 nucleotide sequence: TGTGCCAGTAGTATTCAGGGAAACTACGAGCAGTACTTC. Amino acid sequence: CASSIQGNYEQYF.

This clone has more than one count but fewer than ten. The chain couples TRBV5-1 to TRBJ1-3, with D tentatively TRBD1 (5 bases). V lost 0 bases, J lost 2 bases, and 9 bases lay in between. The CDR3 length is 15 residues. CDR1 SGHRS and CDR2 YFSETQ come from the germline V gene. The CDR3 DNA reads TGCGCCAGCAGCTTGGAGGTGACAGCTGGAAACACCATATATTTT. This sequence encodes CASSLEVTAGNTIYF.

The V call is TRBV5-5, the J call TRBJ2-1; D unresolved. CDR3 size: 14 residues. Per germline, CDR1 SGHKS and CDR2 YYEKEE (reference sequence). V lost 6 bases to trimming and J lost 0 bases, with 10 bases between them. The CDR3 sequence: CASTYPSSYNEQFF. The DNA of the CDR3 is TGTGCCAGCACCTACCCTAGCTCCTACAATGAGCAGTTCTTC.

The V and J genes are TRBV19 and TRBJ1-2, with 11 nucleotides matching TRBD1. Trimming at V came to 10 bases and at J to 7 bases, leaving 17 bases not matched to a gene. The germline CDR1 and CDR2 sequences are LNHDA and SQIVND (reference sequence). There are 16 residues in the CDR3. The CDR3 DNA is TGTGCCACCTCCTGGGGGACAGGGGGACGTCTAAGTGGCTACACCTTC. It encodes CATSWGTGGRLSGYTF. The full variable domain, rest sourced from reference TRBV19 and TRBJ1-2, is DGGITQSPKYLFRKEGQNVTLSCEQNLNHDAMYWYRQDPGQGLRLIYYSQIVNDFQKGDIAEGYSVSREKKESFPLTVTSAQKNPTAFYLCATSWGTGGRLSGYTFGSGTRLTVV.

The V call is TRBV30, the J call TRBJ2-7; the D gene is possibly TRBD1 (6 bases). Germline CDR1 is GTSNPN and CDR2 is SVGIG (reference sequence). The CDR3 runs 14 residues. V shed 5 bases and J shed 6 bases, with 20 bases lying between them. As DNA, the CDR3 is TGTGCCTGGGACACACTTAGGGGACAAGGCGAGCAGTACTTC. Translating gives CAWDTLRGQGEQYF.

The rearrangement joins TRBV29-1 to TRBJ1-1; D not resolved. This CDR3 is 12 amino acids long. Trimming took off 0 bases at V and 4 bases at J, with 6 bases between the two ends. Looked up from germline, CDR1 is SQVTM and CDR2 is ANQGSEA. The CDR3 sequence is CSVEELSTEAFF. CDR3 DNA: TGCAGCGTTGAAGAGTTATCCACTGAAGCTTTCTTT.

The chain combines TRBV28 with TRBJ2-7; D is unclear. Trimming took off 1 base at V and 6 bases at J, with 4 bases between the two ends. The germline gives CDR1 MDHEN, CDR2 SYDVKM. The CDR3 has 11 amino acids. In nucleotides, the CDR3 is TGTGCCAGCAGTTTATTGGCCGAGCAGTACTTC. This gives the protein CASSLLAEQYF.

The genes are TRBV6-1 and TRBJ2-7; the D gene is possibly TRBD2 (5 bases). CDR3 length: 17 amino acids. Germline V lookup: CDR1 MNHNS, CDR2 SASEGT. The V and J ends lost 3 bases and 2 bases respectively, with 20 bases between them. This CDR3 is CASSERAEIPGPYEQYF. The CDR3 coding sequence is TGTGCCAGCAGTGAGAGGGCCGAGATCCCTGGCCCCTACGAGCAGTACTTC.

This chain links TRBV19 with TRBJ2-6; 10 positions match TRBD1. The CDR3 covers 18 residues. Germline V gene sequence: CDR1 LNHDA, CDR2 SQIVND (reference sequence). The V and J ends lost 4 bases and 1 base, in that order; junction bases with no gene match: 7. The CDR3 sequence: CASSTPGQGRSGANVLTF. The CDR3 DNA reads as TGTGCCAGTAGTACCCCGGGACAGGGGCGGTCTGGGGCCAACGTCCTGACTTTC.

As to this clone: One end of the junction varies from germline; a read error may be responsible. This rearrangement joins TRBV7-7 to TRBJ2-5; 11 bases line up with TRBD1. Gene TRBJ2-7 matches the end of the DNA better, so the J call may be wrong. Germline V gene sequence: CDR1 SSHAT, CDR2 FNYEAQ (reference sequence). This CDR3 region has 16 residues. The CDR3 coding sequence is TGTGCTAGCAGCTTAGGCGAGGGACAGGGGGGGTACGAGCAGTACTTC. It codes for CASSLGEGQGGYEQYF.